This TCR beta chain stems from a study of OX40 agonist ivuxolimab in advanced cancers. CDR1 MNHEY and CDR2 SMNVEV come from the germline V gene (reference sequence). Germline trimming cut 8 bases from V and 3 bases from J; bases unmatched to any gene: 4. This CDR3 region has 14 residues. Clones were read by immunoSEQ multiplex PCR, and TCRdb kept only the in-frame ones, dropping some. The sample yields over 50,000 clones, about nine tenths seen once. In this sample, this clone turned up once. The genes are TRBV27 and TRBJ2-1, with 10 bases lining up with TRBD1. Material: CD4+ or CD8+ T cells sorted from blood, obtained in a trial of the OX40 agonist ivuxolimab. This sequence was found in an adult with an advanced solid tumor such as melanoma, head and neck, liver or kidney cancer. CDR3 coding DNA: TGTGCCAGCGGGACAGGGGAGGTCTACAATGAGCAGTTCTTC. Protein: CASGTGEVYNEQFF.